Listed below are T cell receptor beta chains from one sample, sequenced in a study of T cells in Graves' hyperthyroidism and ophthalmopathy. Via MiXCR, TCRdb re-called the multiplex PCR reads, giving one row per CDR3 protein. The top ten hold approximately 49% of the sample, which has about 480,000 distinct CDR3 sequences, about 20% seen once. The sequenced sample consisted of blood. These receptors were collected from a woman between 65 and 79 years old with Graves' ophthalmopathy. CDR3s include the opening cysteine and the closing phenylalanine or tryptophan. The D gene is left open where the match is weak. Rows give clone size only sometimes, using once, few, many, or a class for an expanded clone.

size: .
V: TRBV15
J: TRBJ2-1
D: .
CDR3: CATSRDWASGNEQFF
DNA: TGTGCCACCAGCAGAGATTGGGCCTCGGGCAATGAGCAGTTCTTC

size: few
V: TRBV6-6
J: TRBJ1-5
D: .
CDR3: CASSYSLAQPQHF
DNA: TGTGCCAGCAGTTACTCTTTAGCTCAGCCCCAGCATTTT

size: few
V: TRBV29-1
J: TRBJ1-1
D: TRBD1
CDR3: CSSLGTGSATEAFF
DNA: TGCAGTTCACTGGGGACAGGGTCGGCCACTGAAGCTTTCTTT

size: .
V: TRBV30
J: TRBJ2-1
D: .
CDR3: CAWSVPGLEQFF
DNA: TGTGCCTGGAGTGTACCCGGGCTTGAGCAGTTCTTC

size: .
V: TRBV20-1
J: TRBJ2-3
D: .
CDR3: CSALMGDTQYF
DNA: TGCAGTGCCCTCATGGGAGATACGCAGTATTTT

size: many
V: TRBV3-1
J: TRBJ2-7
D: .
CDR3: CASSQAGYEQYF
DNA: TGTGCCAGCAGCCAAGCGGGATACGAGCAGTACTTC

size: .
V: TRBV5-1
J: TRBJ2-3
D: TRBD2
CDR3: CASSMTSGSDTQYF
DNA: TGCGCCAGCAGCATGACTAGCGGGAGTGATACGCAGTATTTT

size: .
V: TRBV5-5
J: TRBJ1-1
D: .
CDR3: CASSLGGLVGTEAFF
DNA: TGTGCCAGCAGCTTAGGGGGGTTGGTTGGAACTGAAGCTTTCTTT

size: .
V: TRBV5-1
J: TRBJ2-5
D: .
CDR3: CASSPQGGSSQETQYF
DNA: TGCGCCAGCAGCCCTCAGGGGGGCTCCAGCCAAGAGACCCAGTACTTC

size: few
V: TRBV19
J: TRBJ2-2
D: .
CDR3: CASSIFEGANTGELFF
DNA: TGTGCCAGTAGTATATTTGAGGGTGCGAACACCGGGGAGCTGTTTTTT

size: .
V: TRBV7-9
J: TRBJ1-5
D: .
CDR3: CASSGMGDNQPQHF
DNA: TGTGCCAGCAGTGGTATGGGAGACAATCAGCCCCAGCATTTT

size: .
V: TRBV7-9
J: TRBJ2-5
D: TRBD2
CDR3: CASSPEREETQYF
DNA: TGTGCCAGCAGCCCAGAGCGGGAGGAGACCCAGTACTTC

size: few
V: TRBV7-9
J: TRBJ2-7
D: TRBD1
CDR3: CASTRRTGRTYEQYF
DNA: TGTGCCAGCACAAGAAGGACAGGGCGCACCTACGAGCAGTACTTC

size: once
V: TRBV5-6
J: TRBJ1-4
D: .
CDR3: CASSLNEGTNEKLFF
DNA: TGTGCCAGCAGCTTGAACGAGGGGACTAATGAAAAACTGTTTTTT

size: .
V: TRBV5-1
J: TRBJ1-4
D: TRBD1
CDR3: CASSPTQGAFEKLFF
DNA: TGCGCCAGCAGCCCGACACAGGGGGCTTTCGAAAAACTGTTTTTT

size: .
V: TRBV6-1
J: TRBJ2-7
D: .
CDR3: CASRGTSPSGAEQYF
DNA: TGTGCCAGCAGAGGGACCTCACCCTCTGGGGCCGAGCAGTACTTC

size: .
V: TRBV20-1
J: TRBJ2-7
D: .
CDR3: CSANRDLQQYF
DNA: TGCAGTGCAAATCGGGACTTGCAGCAGTACTTC

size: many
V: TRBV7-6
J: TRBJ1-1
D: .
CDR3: CASSTTEYTEAFF
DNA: TGTGCCAGCAGCACGACGGAATACACTGAAGCTTTCTTT

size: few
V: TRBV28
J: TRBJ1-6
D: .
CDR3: CASSQTRGTNNSPLHF
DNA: TGTGCCAGTTCCCAAACCCGGGGAACCAATAATTCACCCCTCCACTTT

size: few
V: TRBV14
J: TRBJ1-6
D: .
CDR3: CASSPFLGSPLHF
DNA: TGTGCCAGCAGCCCGTTTTTAGGTTCACCCCTCCACTTT

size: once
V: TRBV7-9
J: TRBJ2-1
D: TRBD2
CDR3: CASSEYKVSGREFF
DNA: TGCGCCAGCAGCGAGTATAAAGTAAGCGGGAGGGAGTTCTTC

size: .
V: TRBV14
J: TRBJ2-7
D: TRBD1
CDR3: CASSQFRDRGAYEQYF
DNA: TGTGCCAGCAGCCAGTTCCGGGACAGGGGTGCCTACGAGCAGTACTTC

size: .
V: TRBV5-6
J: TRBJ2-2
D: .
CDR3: CASGPGAPGELFF
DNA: TGTGCCAGCGGACCGGGGGCCCCCGGGGAGCTGTTTTTT

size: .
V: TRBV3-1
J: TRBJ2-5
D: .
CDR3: CASSQVPPGTQYF
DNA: TGTGCCAGCAGCCAAGTCCCCCCGGGGACCCAGTACTTC

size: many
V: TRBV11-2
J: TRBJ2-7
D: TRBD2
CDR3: CASSPSGRNSEQYF
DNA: TGTGCCAGCAGCCCAAGCGGGAGGAACTCCGAGCAGTACTTC

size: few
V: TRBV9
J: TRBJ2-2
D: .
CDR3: CASSTSANTGELFF
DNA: TGTGCCAGCTCGACATCCGCGAACACCGGGGAGCTGTTTTTT

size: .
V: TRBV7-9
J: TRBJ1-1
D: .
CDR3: CASSRGTSGTEAFF
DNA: TGTGCCAGCAGCCGAGGGACCTCTGGTACTGAAGCTTTCTTT

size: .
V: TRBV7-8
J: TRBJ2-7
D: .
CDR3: CASSLDFTTGSYEQYF
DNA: TGTGCCAGCAGCTTAGACTTTACTACCGGGTCCTACGAGCAGTACTTC

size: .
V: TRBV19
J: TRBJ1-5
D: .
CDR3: CASSIKTGNQPQHF
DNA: TGTGCCAGTAGTATAAAGACAGGAAATCAGCCCCAGCATTTT

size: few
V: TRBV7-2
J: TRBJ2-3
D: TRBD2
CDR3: CASSLGGLAGRVADTQYF
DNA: TGTGCCAGCAGCTTAGGGGGACTAGCGGGACGCGTGGCAGATACGCAGTATTTT

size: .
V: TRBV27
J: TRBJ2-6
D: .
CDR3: CASSLSTGHSGANVLTF
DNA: TGTGCCAGCAGTTTAAGTACGGGACACTCTGGGGCCAACGTCCTGACTTTC

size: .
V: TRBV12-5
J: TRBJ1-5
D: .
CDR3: CASGLPSRGGPNQPQHF
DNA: TGTGCTAGTGGTTTGCCCTCTCGGGGGGGTCCCAATCAGCCCCAGCATTTT

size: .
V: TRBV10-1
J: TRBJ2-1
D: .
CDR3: CASSDPRDAINEQFF
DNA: TGCGCCAGCAGTGACCCGCGGGACGCAATCAATGAGCAGTTCTTC

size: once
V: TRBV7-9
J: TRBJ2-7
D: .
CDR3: CASQGTLYEQYF
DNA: TGTGCCAGCCAAGGTACCCTGTACGAGCAGTACTTC

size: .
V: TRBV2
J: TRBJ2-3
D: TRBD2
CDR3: CASSLARRTSGSTDTQYF
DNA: TGTGCCAGCAGCTTAGCCAGGCGTACTAGCGGGAGCACAGATACGCAGTATTTT

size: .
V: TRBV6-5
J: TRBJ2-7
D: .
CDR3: CASSFTVGGEQYF
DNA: TGTGCCAGCAGTTTTACCGTAGGGGGCGAGCAGTACTTC

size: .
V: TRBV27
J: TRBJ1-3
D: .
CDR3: CASSLGINSGNTIYF
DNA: TGTGCCAGCAGTTTGGGGATTAACTCTGGAAACACCATATATTTT

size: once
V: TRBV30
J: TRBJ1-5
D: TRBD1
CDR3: CASSIPGQGNQPQHF
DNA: TGTGCCAGTAGTATCCCGGGACAGGGCAATCAGCCCCAGCATTTT